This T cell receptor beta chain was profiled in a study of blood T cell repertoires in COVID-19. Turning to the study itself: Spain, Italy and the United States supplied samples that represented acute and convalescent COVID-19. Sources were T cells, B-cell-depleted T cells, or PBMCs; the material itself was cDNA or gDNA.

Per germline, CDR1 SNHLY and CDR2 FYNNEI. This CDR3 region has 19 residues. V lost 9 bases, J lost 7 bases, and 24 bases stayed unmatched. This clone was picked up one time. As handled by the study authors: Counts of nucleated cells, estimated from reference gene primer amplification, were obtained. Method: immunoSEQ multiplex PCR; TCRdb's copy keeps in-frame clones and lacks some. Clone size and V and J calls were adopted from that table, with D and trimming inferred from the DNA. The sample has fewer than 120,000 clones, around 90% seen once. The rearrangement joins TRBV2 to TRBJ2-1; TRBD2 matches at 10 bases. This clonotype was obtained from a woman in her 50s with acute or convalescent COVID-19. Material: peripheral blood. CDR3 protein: CASPASGVAGGGAWNEQFF. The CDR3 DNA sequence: TGTGCCAGTCCTGCCTCGGGGGTAGCGGGAGGAGGCGCATGGAATGAGCAGTTCTTC.